These 2 T cell receptor beta chains originate from one sample sequenced in a study of shared clonotypes between healthy human individuals. Clones were sequenced by immunoSEQ multiplex PCR, and TCRdb holds only the in-frame ones, with some missing. The sample holds some 1.4 million clones, approximately 97% seen once. The sequencing input was naive CD4+ T cells sorted from blood. As to subset: CD45RA+ positively selected. These receptors were obtained from a man younger than 40 in good health.

The chain has TRBV5-8 and TRBJ2-5; 12 bases line up with TRBD2. The V segment lost 0 bases and the J segment 3 bases; nucleotides outside the gene matches: 9. The CDR3 contains 18 residues. Germline lookup yields CDR1 SGHTS and CDR2 YDEGEE. The DNA of the CDR3 is TGTGCCAGCAGCTTGGGGTCTAGCGGGAGGGCCCCGGAAGAGACCCAGTACTTC. This encodes CASSLGSSGRAPEETQYF.

The V gene is TRBV7-2, the J gene TRBJ2-7, with a weak D call TRBD2 (6 bases). V was trimmed by 5 bases and J by 7 bases, leaving 18 bases between them. Germline V gene sequence: CDR1 SGHTA, CDR2 FQGNSA. There are 14 residues in the CDR3. The CDR3 DNA is TGTGCCAGCAGCCCACAGGCGGGACGCCTGGAGCAGTACTTC. Translating gives CASSPQAGRLEQYF.